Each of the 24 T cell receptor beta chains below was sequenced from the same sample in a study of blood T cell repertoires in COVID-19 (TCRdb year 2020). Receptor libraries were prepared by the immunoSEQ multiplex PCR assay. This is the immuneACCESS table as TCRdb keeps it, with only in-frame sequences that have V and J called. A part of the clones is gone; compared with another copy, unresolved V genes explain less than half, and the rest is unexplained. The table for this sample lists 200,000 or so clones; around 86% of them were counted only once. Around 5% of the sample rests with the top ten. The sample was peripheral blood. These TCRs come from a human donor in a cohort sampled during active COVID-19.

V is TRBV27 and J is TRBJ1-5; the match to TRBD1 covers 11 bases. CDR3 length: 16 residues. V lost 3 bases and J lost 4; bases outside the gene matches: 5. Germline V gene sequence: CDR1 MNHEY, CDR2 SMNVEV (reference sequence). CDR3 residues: CASSFGDRGRNQPQHF. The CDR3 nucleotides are TGTGCCAGCAGTTTCGGGGACAGGGGGAGAAATCAGCCCCAGCATTTT.

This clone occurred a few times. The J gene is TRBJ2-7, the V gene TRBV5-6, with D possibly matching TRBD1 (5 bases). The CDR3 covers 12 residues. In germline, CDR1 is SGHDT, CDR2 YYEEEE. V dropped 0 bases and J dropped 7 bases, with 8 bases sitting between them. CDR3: CASSLGQTEQYF. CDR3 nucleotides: TGTGCCAGCAGCTTGGGACAGACGGAGCAGTACTTC.

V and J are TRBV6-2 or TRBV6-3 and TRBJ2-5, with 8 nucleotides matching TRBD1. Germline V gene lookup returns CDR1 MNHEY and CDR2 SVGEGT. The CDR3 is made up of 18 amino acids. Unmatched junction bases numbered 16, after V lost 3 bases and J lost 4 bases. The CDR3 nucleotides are TGTGCCAGCAGTTATTCTGGACAGGGATTTCGAGTTGGAGAGACCCAGTACTTC. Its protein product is CASSYSGQGFRVGETQYF.

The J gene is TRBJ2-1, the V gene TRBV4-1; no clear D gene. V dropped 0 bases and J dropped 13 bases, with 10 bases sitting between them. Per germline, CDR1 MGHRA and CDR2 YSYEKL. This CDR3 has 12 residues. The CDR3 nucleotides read TGCGCCAGCAGCCAAGATTTTATGGCCCAGTTCTTC. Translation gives CASSQDFMAQFF.

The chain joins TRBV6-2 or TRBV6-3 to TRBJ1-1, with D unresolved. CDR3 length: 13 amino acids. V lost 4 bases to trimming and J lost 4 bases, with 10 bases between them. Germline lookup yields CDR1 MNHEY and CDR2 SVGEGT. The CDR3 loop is CASSSRHRTEAFF. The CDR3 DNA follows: TGTGCCAGCAGTTCCCGACATCGCACTGAAGCTTTCTTT.

CDR3 region: CASSLGGPIAEAFF. CDR3 DNA sequence: TGTGCCAGCAGCTTAGGCGGGCCGATCGCTGAAGCTTTCTTT. This chain uses TRBV7-9 with TRBJ1-1; D is uncertain. CDR1 is SEHNR and CDR2 is FQNEAQ in the germline V gene (reference sequence). The length of the CDR3 is 14 residues. Trimming took 1 base from V and 6 from J, leaving 12 bases between them.

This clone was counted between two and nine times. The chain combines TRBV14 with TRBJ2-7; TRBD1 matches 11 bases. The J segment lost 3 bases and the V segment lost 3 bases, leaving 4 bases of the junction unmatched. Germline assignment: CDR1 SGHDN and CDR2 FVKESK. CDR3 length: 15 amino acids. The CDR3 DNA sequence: TGTGCCAGCAGCCAGGACAGGGGGCGCCGCTACGAGCAGTACTTC. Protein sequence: CASSQDRGRRYEQYF.

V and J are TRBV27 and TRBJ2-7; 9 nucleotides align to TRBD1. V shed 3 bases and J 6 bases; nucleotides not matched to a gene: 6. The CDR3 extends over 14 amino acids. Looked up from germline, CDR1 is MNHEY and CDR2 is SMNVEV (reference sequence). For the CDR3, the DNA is TGTGCCAGCAGTTTGCGACAGGGGGGCGCCGAGCAGTACTTC. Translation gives CASSLRQGGAEQYF.

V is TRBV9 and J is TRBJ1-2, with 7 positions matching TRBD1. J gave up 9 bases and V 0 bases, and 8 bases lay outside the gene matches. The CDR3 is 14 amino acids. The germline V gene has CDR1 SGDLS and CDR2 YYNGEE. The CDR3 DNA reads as TGTGCCAGCAGCGTAGTGGGACAGAGTAATCGCTACACCTTC. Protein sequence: CASSVVGQSNRYTF. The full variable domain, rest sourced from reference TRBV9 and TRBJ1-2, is DSGVTQTPKHLITATGQRVTLRCSPRSGDLSVYWYQQSLDQGLQFLIQYYNGEERAKGNILERFSAQQFPDLHSELNLSSLELGDSALYFCASSVVGQSNRYTFGSGTRLTVV.

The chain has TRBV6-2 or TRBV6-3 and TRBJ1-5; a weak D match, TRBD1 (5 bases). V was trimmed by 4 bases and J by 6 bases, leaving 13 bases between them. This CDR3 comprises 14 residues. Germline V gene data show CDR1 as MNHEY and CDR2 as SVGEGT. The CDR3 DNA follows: TGTGCCAGCAGTTTTCAGGGTTGGCGTCAGCCCCAGCATTTT. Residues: CASSFQGWRQPQHF.

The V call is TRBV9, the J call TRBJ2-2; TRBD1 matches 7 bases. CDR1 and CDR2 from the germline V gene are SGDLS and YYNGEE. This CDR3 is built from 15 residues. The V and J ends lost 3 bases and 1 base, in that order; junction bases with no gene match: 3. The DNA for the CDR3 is TGTGCCAGCAGCGGTGGGACAGTGAACACCGGGGAGCTGTTTTTT. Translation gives CASSGGTVNTGELFF.

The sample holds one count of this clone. CDR3 sequence (DNA): TGTGCCAGCAGCCTGGAGGCGGCCTATGGCTACACCTTC. Encoded protein: CASSLEAAYGYTF. This rearrangement joins TRBV3-1 (or the pseudogene TRBV3-2) to TRBJ1-2; D ambiguous. V was clipped by 4 bases and J by 4 bases, with 10 bases between them. This CDR3 region has 13 residues. Germline V gene sequence: CDR1 LGHDT, CDR2 YNNKEL (reference sequence).

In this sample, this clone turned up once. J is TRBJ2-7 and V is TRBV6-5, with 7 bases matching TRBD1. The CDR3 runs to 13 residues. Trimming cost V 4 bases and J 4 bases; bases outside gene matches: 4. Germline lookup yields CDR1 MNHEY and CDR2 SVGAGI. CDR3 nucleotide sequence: TGTGCCAGCAGTTCCTACAGGGGATACGAGCAGTACTTC. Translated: CASSSYRGYEQYF.

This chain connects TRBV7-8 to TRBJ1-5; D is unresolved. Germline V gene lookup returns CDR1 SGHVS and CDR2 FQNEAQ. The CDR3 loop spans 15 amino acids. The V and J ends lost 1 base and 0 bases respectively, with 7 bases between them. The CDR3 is CASSLGTGSNQPQHF. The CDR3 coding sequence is TGTGCCAGCAGCTTAGGTACGGGTAGCAATCAGCCCCAGCATTTT. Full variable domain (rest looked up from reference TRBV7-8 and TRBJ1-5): GAGVSQSPRYKVAKRGQDVALRCDPISGHVSLFWYQQALGQGPEFLTYFQNEAQLDKSGLPSDRFFAERPEGSVSTLKIQRTQQEDSAVYLCASSLGTGSNQPQHFGDGTRLSIL.

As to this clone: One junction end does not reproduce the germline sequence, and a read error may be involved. In DNA, the CDR3 is TGTGCCAGCAGTTCGGTGGAGCGGACTCCGGACTTC. Translation: CASSSVERTPDF. The genes are TRBV28 and TRBJ2-7; D is possibly TRBD2 (5 bases). CDR1 is MDHEN, CDR2 SYDVKM, per germline. CDR3 size: 12 residues.

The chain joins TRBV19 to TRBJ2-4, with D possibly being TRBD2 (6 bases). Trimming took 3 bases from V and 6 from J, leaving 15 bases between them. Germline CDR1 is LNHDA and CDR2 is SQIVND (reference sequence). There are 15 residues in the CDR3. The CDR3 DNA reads TGTGCCAGTAGTATCTCCGGGGGAAGCTTAAACATTCAGTACTTC. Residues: CASSISGGSLNIQYF.

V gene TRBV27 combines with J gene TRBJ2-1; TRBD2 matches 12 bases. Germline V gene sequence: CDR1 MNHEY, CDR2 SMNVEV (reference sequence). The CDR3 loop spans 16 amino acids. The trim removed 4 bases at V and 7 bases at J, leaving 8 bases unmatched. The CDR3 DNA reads TGTGCCAGCAGTTCCCCTAGCGGGAGGGCCGGTAATGAGCAGTTCTTC. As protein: CASSSPSGRAGNEQFF.

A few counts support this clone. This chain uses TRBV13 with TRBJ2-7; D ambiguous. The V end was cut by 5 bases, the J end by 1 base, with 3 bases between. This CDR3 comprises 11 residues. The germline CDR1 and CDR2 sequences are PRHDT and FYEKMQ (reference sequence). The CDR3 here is CASSQSYEQYF. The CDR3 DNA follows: TGTGCCAGCAGCCAATCCTACGAGCAGTACTTC. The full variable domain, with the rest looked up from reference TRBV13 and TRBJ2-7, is AAGVIQSPRHLIKEKRETATLKCYPIPRHDTVYWYQQGPGQDPQFLISFYEKMQSDKGSIPDRFSAQQFSDYHSELNMSSLELGDSALYFCASSQSYEQYFGPGTRLTVT.

CDR3 in amino acids: CASSQRLQGSQPQHF. CDR3 nucleotide sequence: TGTGCCAGCAGCCAGCGTTTACAGGGGTCTCAGCCCCAGCATTTT. V and J are TRBV4-2 and TRBJ1-5; 7 nucleotides match TRBD1. V lost 3 bases to trimming and J lost 6 bases; unmatched junction nucleotides: 8. The CDR3 spans 15 residues. Per the germline V gene, CDR1 is LGHNA and CDR2 is YNFKEQ.

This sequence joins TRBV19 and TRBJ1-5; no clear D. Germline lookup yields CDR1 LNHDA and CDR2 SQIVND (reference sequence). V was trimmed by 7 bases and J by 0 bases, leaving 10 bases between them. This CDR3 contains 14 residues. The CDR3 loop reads CASIQQNSNQPQHF. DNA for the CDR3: TGTGCCAGTATCCAACAGAATAGCAATCAGCCCCAGCATTTT.

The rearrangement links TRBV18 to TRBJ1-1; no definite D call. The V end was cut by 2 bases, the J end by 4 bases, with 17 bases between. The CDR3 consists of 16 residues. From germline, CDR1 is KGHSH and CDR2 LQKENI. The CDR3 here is CASSPWLVGGSTEAFF. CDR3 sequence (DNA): TGTGCCAGCTCACCATGGCTTGTCGGAGGAAGCACTGAAGCTTTCTTT.

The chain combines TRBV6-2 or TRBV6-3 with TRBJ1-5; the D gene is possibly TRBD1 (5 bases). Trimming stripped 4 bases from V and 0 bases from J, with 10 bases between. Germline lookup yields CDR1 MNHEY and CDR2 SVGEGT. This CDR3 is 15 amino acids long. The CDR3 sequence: CASSWKGFSNQPQHF. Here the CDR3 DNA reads TGTGCCAGCAGTTGGAAGGGGTTTAGCAATCAGCCCCAGCATTTT.

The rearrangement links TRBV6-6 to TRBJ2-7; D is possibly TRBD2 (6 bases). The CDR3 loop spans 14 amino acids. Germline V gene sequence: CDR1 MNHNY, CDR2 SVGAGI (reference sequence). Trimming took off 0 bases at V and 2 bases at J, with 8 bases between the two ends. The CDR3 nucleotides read TGTGCCAGCAGTTACTCGGGACTCACCTACGAGCAGTACTTC. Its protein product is CASSYSGLTYEQYF.

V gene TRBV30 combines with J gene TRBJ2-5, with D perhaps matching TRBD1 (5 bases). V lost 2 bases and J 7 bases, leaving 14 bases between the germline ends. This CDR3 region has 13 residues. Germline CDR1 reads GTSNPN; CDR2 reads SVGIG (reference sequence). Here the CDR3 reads CAWSITQGMTQYF. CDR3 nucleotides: TGTGCCTGGAGTATAACTCAGGGTATGACCCAGTACTTC.